This T cell receptor beta chain was documented in a study of blood T cell repertoires in COVID-19. Germline V CDR1 and CDR2: SGHKS, YYEKEE (reference sequence). With V trimmed by 4 bases and J by 0 bases, 2 bases remained unmatched. The CDR3 consists of 15 residues. Sequenced by immunoSEQ multiplex PCR; TCRdb stores in-frame clones only, minus some. The table records fewer than 500,000 clones, 70% to 90% of them present only once. The source material was PBMCs or T cells enriched from blood (not recorded which). This sequence originates from a woman aged 18-29 years with acute COVID-19. The chain carries TRBV5-5 and TRBJ2-1; 9 bases are shared with TRBD1. The CDR3 DNA is TGTGCCAGCAGCCCGGGACAGGGCTCCTACAATGAGCAGTTCTTC. Protein sequence: CASSPGQGSYNEQFF.